One sample yielded the 4 T cell receptor beta chains listed below, sequenced in a study of shared clonotypes between healthy human individuals (dated by TCRdb to 2018 to 2021). The method was the immunoSEQ multiplex PCR assay. In TCRdb, the immuneACCESS table is reduced to in-frame sequences with V and J assigned. These tables do not hold every clone; where another copy was compared, an unresolved V gene accounts for under half, and the others remain unexplained. This sample holds millions of clones; 95% were observed only once. The top ten hold 0.1% to 0.15% of the sample. The source material was naive CD4+ T cells sorted from blood. Interpreted using the paper, the cell subset or site label stands for: CD45RA+ positively selected. These receptors were collected from a man between 18 and 35 years old in good health.

The chain has TRBV5-1 and TRBJ2-7; tentative D call: TRBD1 (6 bases). Germline V CDR1 and CDR2: SGHRS, YFSETQ. The length of the CDR3 is 13 residues. Trimming removed 2 bases at V and 6 bases at J, with 12 bases between. The CDR3 DNA reads as TGCGCCAGCAGCTTAGGGCAACAGGGCGAGCAGTACTTC. It is translated as CASSLGQQGEQYF.

On this clone itself: This may stem from a read error, because a much larger clone lies one nucleotide away. The sample holds other DNA sequences that translate to the same CDR3. The J gene is TRBJ2-1, the V gene TRBV29-1, with D unclear. Germline V gene lookup returns CDR1 SQVTM and CDR2 ANQGSEA. The CDR3 has 11 amino acids. Trimming took 4 bases from V and 8 from J, leaving 9 bases between them. The CDR3 DNA is TGCAGCGTTGGAACCGCTGATGAGCAGTTCTTC. It specifies CSVGTADEQFF.

The V gene is TRBV11-3, the J gene TRBJ2-2; 8 bases agree with TRBD2. The V gene's germline CDR1 is SGHNT and CDR2 YENEEA. The CDR3 consists of 13 residues. Trimming at V came to 5 bases and at J to 9 bases, leaving 5 bases not matched to a gene. The CDR3 protein is CASSARTSRELFF. The CDR3 DNA is TGTGCCAGCAGCGCCAGGACTAGCCGGGAGCTGTTTTTT.

The chain is built from TRBV30 and TRBJ1-3, with D perhaps TRBD1 (5 bases). Trimming removed 2 bases from V and 4 bases from J, with 9 bases in between. The CDR3 loop spans 13 amino acids. Germline V gene lookup returns CDR1 GTSNPN and CDR2 SVGIG (reference sequence). This CDR3 reads CAWSFWGGNTIYF. Here the CDR3 DNA reads TGTGCCTGGAGTTTCTGGGGGGGAAACACCATATATTTT.